A single sample is the source of the 11 T cell receptor beta chains below, sequenced in a study of Graves' ophthalmopathy and Graves' hyperthyroidism. For repertoire sequencing, the TCR beta CDR3 regions were amplified from RNA transcripts. HTBI primers served in a first-round RT-PCR, which a second-round multiplex PCR followed. TCRdb re-called the multiplex PCR reads with MiXCR, one entry per CDR3 protein. The profile shows 400,000 to 500,000 distinct CDR3 sequences, roughly 20% of them singletons. Sequenced sample: peripheral blood. The receptor source for this set is a woman between 18 and 30 years old with stable Graves' hyperthyroidism.

The genes are TRBV6-5 and TRBJ1-2, with D hard to call. The CDR3 loop spans 14 amino acids. The germline V gene has CDR1 MNHEY and CDR2 SVGAGI. V gave up 0 bases and J gave up 8 bases, with 13 bases separating them. The CDR3 DNA is TGTGCCAGCAGTTACTCGAATGGGGTCGGCGGCTACACCTTC. Protein sequence: CASSYSNGVGGYTF.

The chain recombines TRBV20-1 with TRBJ1-3; TRBD1 agrees at 7 bases. CDR3 size: 14 residues. The germline V gene has CDR1 DFQATT and CDR2 SNEGSKA (reference sequence). V shed 5 bases, J shed 4 bases, and the junction held 8 bases outside the gene matches. The CDR3 loop reads CSAESRGTGNTIYF. CDR3 nucleotides: TGCAGTGCTGAGTCCAGGGGGACAGGAAACACCATATATTTT.

This clonotype occurred many times. The V gene is TRBV12-3 or TRBV12-4, the J gene TRBJ2-7; possibly TRBD2 for D (6 bases). Trimming left V 5 bases short and J 0 bases short, with 14 bases between. The CDR3 has 15 residues. The CDR3 region is CASSNTGTFSYEQYF. The CDR3 DNA is TGTGCCAGCAGTAACACCGGGACTTTCTCCTACGAGCAGTACTTC.

This clonotype was seen a handful of times. The chain carries TRBV30 and TRBJ1-2; 10 bases match TRBD1. Germline assignment: CDR1 GTSNPN and CDR2 SVGIG (reference sequence). V shed 3 bases, J shed 3 bases, and the junction held 1 base outside the gene matches. This CDR3 comprises 13 residues. The CDR3 loop is CAWRTGGDYGYTF. The CDR3 coding sequence is TGTGCCTGGAGGACAGGGGGCGACTATGGCTACACCTTC.

This clonotype was observed at least ten times. The chain uses TRBV28 and TRBJ1-1; possible D gene TRBD1, 5 bases. Germline lookup yields CDR1 MDHEN and CDR2 SYDVKM. CDR3 length: 15 residues. V was shortened by 6 bases and J by 1 base, with 15 bases between the two germline ends. The CDR3 reads CASRSPGDRNTEAFF. Written as DNA, the CDR3 is TGTGCCAGCAGATCCCCCGGCGACAGGAACACTGAAGCTTTCTTT.

Comment on this clonotype: With a much larger clone just one base away, this may be a read error. The chain links TRBV10-3 to TRBJ2-7; the match to TRBD2 covers 8 bases. The CDR3 has 16 amino acids. CDR1 is ENHRY, CDR2 SYGVKD, per germline. CDR3 DNA: TGTGCCAGCAGTGAGTCGCTAGCGGGCCGACCCTACGAGCAGTACTTC. Residues: CASSESLAGRPYEQYF.

This clonotype appeared many times. The chain recombines TRBV28 with TRBJ2-7; 7 nucleotides agree with TRBD2. The trim removed 9 bases at V and 2 bases at J, leaving 7 bases unmatched. The CDR3 contains 13 residues. Per the germline V gene, CDR1 is MDHEN and CDR2 is SYDVKM. CDR3 DNA sequence: TGTGCCAGTAGGGGAGGGGCCCCCTACGAGCAGTACTTC. It specifies CASRGGAPYEQYF.

This clonotype appeared many times. V usage is TRBV20-1 and J usage is TRBJ2-5; D is undetermined. The V end was cut by 6 bases, the J end by 1 base, with 6 bases between. Germline assignment: CDR1 DFQATT and CDR2 SNEGSKA (reference sequence). The CDR3 runs 11 residues. CDR3 amino acids: CSAYSQETQYF. CDR3 in DNA: TGCAGTGCGTACAGCCAAGAGACCCAGTACTTC.

Of note for this clonotype: A read error may explain this, as a much larger clone is one base away. This chain joins TRBV28 and TRBJ1-6; D gene unclear. The V gene's germline CDR1 is MDHEN and CDR2 SYDVKM. The CDR3 has 13 amino acids. For the CDR3, the DNA is TGTGCCACCCACGCTACCTATTATTCACCCCTCCACTTT. Amino acid sequence: CATHATYYSPLHF.

J is TRBJ1-2 and V is TRBV3-1; possible D gene TRBD1, 6 bases. The germline V and J ends were trimmed by 1 base and 2 bases, with 8 bases remaining between them. The germline V gene encodes CDR1 LGHDT and CDR2 YNNKEL (reference sequence). The CDR3 covers 14 residues. The DNA for the CDR3 is TGTGCCAGCAGCCAAGGAGGGGGGAACTATGGCTACACCTTC. It specifies CASSQGGGNYGYTF. The full variable domain, completed using reference TRBV3-1 and TRBJ1-2, is DTAVSQTPKYLVTQMGNDKSIKCEQNLGHDTMYWYKQDSKKFLKIMFSYNNKELIINETVPNRFSPKSPDKAHLNLHINSLELGDSAVYFCASSQGGGNYGYTFGSGTRLTVV.

This clonotype came up many times. The chain joins TRBV4-1 to TRBJ1-5; the match to TRBD1 covers 7 bases. The ends lost 5 bases at V and 0 bases at J; junction bases unmatched: 4. This CDR3 has 15 amino acids. The V gene's germline CDR1 is MGHRA and CDR2 YSYEKL. The CDR3 nucleotides read TGCGCCAGCAGCTGGGGACAGAATAGCAATCAGCCCCAGCATTTT. It translates to CASSWGQNSNQPQHF.